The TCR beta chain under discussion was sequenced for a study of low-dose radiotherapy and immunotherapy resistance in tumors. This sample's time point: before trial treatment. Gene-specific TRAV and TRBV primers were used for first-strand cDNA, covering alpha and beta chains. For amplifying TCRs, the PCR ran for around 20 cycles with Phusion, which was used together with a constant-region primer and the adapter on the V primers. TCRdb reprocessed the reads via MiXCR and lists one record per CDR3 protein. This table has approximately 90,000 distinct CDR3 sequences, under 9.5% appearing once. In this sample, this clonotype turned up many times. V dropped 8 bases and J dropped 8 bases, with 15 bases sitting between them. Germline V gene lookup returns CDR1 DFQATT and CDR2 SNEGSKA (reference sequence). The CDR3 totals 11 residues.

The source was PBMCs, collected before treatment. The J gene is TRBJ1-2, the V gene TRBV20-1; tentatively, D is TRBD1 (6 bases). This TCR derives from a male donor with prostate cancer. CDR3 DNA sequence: TGCAGTTGGTCAGGGGTGAAAGGCTACACCTTC. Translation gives CSWSGVKGYTF.